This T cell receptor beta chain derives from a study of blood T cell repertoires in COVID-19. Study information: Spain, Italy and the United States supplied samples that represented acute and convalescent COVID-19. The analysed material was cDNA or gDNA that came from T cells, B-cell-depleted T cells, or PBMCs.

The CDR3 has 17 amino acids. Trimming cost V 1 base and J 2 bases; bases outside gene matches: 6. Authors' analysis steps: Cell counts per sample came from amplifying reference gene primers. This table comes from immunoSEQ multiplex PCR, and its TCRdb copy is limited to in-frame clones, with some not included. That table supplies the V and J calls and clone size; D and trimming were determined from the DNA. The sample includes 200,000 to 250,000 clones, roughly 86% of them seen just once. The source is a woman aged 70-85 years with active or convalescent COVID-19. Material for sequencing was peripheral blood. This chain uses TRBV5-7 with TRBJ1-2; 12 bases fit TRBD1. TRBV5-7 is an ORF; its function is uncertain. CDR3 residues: CASSLRDRGPLNYGYTF. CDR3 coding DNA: TGTGCCAGCAGCTTGCGGGACAGGGGGCCCTTGAACTATGGCTACACCTTC.